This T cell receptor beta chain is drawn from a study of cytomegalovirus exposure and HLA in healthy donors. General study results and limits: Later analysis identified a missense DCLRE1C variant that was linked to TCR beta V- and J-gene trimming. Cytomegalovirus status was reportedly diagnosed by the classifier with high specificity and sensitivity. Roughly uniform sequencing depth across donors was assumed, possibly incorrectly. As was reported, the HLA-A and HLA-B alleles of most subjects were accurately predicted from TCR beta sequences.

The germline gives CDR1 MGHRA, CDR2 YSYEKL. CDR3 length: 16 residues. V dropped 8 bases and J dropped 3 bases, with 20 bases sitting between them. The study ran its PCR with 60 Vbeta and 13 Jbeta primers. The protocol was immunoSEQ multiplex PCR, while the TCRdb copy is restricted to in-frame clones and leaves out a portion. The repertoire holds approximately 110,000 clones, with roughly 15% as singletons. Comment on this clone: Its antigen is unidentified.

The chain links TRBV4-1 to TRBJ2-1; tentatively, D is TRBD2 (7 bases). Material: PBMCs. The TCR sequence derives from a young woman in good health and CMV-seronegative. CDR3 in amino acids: CASARVGGASYNEQFF. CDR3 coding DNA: TGCGCCAGCGCCCGTGTTGGGGGGGCCAGCTACAATGAGCAGTTCTTC.